One and the same sample provided the 5 T cell receptor beta chains below, sequenced in a study of T cells in localized non-small cell lung cancer. Here immunoSEQ multiplex PCR was the method, and the copy in TCRdb shows in-frame clones only, minus some. The table has roughly 26,000 clones, roughly nine tenths seen once. The starting material was peripheral blood, obtained before any cancer treatment. The receptors stem from a female donor older than 55 with stage II squamous cell lung carcinoma.

The chain carries TRBV7-9 and TRBJ1-1, with 8 nucleotides matching TRBD1. The CDR3 covers 13 residues. Per the germline V gene, CDR1 is SEHNR and CDR2 is FQNEAQ (reference sequence). The V segment lost 5 bases and the J segment 6 bases; nucleotides outside the gene matches: 5. CDR3 coding DNA: TGTGCCAGCAGCGGGACAGGAGTTCCTGAAGCTTTCTTT. It is translated as CASSGTGVPEAFF.

The CDR3 loop reads CASSGARDTEAFF. The DNA of the CDR3 is TGTGCCAGCTCAGGGGCAAGAGACACTGAAGCTTTCTTT. The rearrangement uses TRBV18 and TRBJ1-1, with a possible D match to TRBD1 (5 bases). This CDR3 has 13 amino acids. Trimming took off 5 bases at V and 3 bases at J, with 10 bases between the two ends. Per germline, CDR1 KGHSH and CDR2 LQKENI.

The chain employs TRBV5-6 and TRBJ2-1; 7 nucleotides agree with TRBD2. This CDR3 has 14 residues. Germline V lookup: CDR1 SGHDT, CDR2 YYEEEE. The V gene end was trimmed by 0 bases and the J gene end by 7 bases; junction bases not matched to a gene: 4. The CDR3 region has the DNA TGTGCCAGCAGCTTGGGCGGGGGATCTAATGAGCAGTTCTTC. The encoded protein is CASSLGGGSNEQFF.

This chain joins TRBV18 and TRBJ2-2; 7 bases match TRBD2. Germline loops: CDR1 KGHSH, CDR2 LQKENI. V trimming: 5 bases; J trimming: 6 bases; junction bases outside the gene matches: 18. This CDR3 comprises 18 residues. CDR3 in amino acids: CASSSKPASGVDAGELFF. The CDR3 coding sequence is TGTGCCAGCTCATCAAAACCAGCCAGCGGGGTTGACGCCGGGGAGCTGTTTTTT.

The chain combines TRBV19 with TRBJ2-5; D not certain. The germline V gene has CDR1 LNHDA and CDR2 SQIVND (reference sequence). The CDR3 is 15 amino acids. The V end lost 5 bases, the J end lost 5 bases, and 18 bases lay between the germline ends. CDR3 in DNA: TGTGCCAGTAGTCCGAGGCCAGAGATTGGGGAGACCCAGTACTTC. Its protein is CASSPRPEIGETQYF.